Listed here are 2 T cell receptor beta chains from one sample, sequenced in a study of beta chain features in type 1 diabetes. The study reverse transcribed the entire isolated RNA, so it sequenced expressed TCRB transcripts. TCRdb's copy holds only in-frame clones and misses some; the assay was immunoSEQ multiplex PCR. The sample has some 160,000 clones, just over 9% seen once; the top ten hold over 2%. Sequencing used central memory CD4+ T cells from blood. These receptors were taken from a woman aged 18 to 35 in good health.

This clone was detected a few times. V and J are TRBV5-1 and TRBJ2-2; D is ambiguous. The CDR3 spans 16 residues. Germline assignment: CDR1 SGHRS and CDR2 YFSETQ. V was cut by 0 bases and J by 11 bases, with 20 bases left in between. This CDR3 reads CASSLGGDLITPELFF. In nucleotides, the CDR3 is TGCGCCAGCAGCTTGGGTGGAGACCTAATCACCCCTGAGCTGTTTTTT.

The J gene is TRBJ2-1, the V gene TRBV4-3; 10 bases match TRBD1. The ends lost 2 bases at V and 9 bases at J; junction bases unmatched: 7. Germline CDR1 is LGHNA and CDR2 is YSLEER. The CDR3 has 15 amino acids. CDR3 sequence reads: CASSQHGQGVFEQFF. DNA of the CDR3: TGCGCCAGCAGCCAACACGGACAGGGGGTGTTTGAGCAGTTCTTC.